Below are 12 T cell receptor beta chains sequenced from a single sample in a study of blood T cell repertoires in COVID-19 (dated by TCRdb to 2020 to 2022). Library generation was performed with the immunoSEQ multiplex PCR assay. The immuneACCESS repertoire file appears here via TCRdb, limited to in-frame rearrangements. These files lack a portion of the clones; in checked studies, under half of the deficit traces to unresolved V genes, and the cause of the others is not known. This sample comprises tens of thousands of clones, 76% of them detected only once. 14% to 15% of the sample is held by the ten biggest clonotypes. What was sequenced was peripheral blood. All receptors come from a man between 60 and 75 years old with COVID-19, enrolled during active disease.

This rearrangement joins TRBV7-9 to TRBJ2-2; D is undetermined. The CDR3 has 14 residues. Germline V gives CDR1 SEHNR, CDR2 FQNEAQ (reference sequence). The germline V and J ends were trimmed by 3 bases and 7 bases, with 12 bases remaining between them. CDR3 coding DNA: TGTGCCAGCAGCTTCATCGGTGGGCGCGGGGAGCTGTTTTTT. This translates into CASSFIGGRGELFF. The full variable domain, rest sourced from reference TRBV7-9 and TRBJ2-2, is DTGVSQNPRHKITKRGQNVTFRCDPISEHNRLYWYRQTLGQGPEFLTYFQNEAQLEKSRLLSDRFSAERPKGSFSTLEIQRTEQGDSAMYLCASSFIGGRGELFFGEGSRLTVL.

The chain combines TRBV19 with TRBJ2-6, with TRBD2 identical over 10 bases. V gave up 9 bases and J gave up 1 base; unmatched junction bases: 6. This CDR3 is built from 16 residues. Germline V CDR1 and CDR2: LNHDA, SQIVND (reference sequence). For the CDR3, the DNA is TGTGCCAGCAACAGCGGGGGGGCGTCTGGGGCCAACGTCCTGACTTTC. Translating it yields CASNSGGASGANVLTF.

The chain employs TRBV5-5 and TRBJ1-6; 7 nucleotides align to TRBD1. Germline CDR1 and CDR2: SGHKS and YYEKEE (reference sequence). The junction had 5 bases not matched to a gene; V was cut back by 1 base and J by 7 bases. The CDR3 loop spans 15 amino acids. CDR3 amino acids: CASSLSQGVNSPLHF. In DNA form, the CDR3 reads TGTGCCAGCAGCTTGAGCCAGGGGGTAAATTCACCCCTCCACTTT.

J is TRBJ2-7 and V is TRBV27, with 8 bases that match TRBD2. From germline, CDR1 is MNHEY and CDR2 SMNVEV (reference sequence). The V segment lost 3 bases and the J segment 7 bases; nucleotides outside the gene matches: 5. This CDR3 is 13 amino acids long. The CDR3 here is CASSFLSGGEQYF. CDR3 DNA sequence: TGTGCCAGCAGTTTCCTTTCGGGAGGGGAGCAGTACTTC.

The chain links TRBV5-1 to TRBJ2-7; 7 bases are a match to TRBD1. V trimming: 2 bases; J trimming: 0 bases; junction bases outside the gene matches: 8. CDR3 length: 16 residues. In germline, CDR1 is SGHRS, CDR2 YFSETQ. CDR3 coding DNA: TGCGCCAGCAGCTTAGGGGGACAGAGCCTCTCCTACGAGCAGTACTTC. This gives the protein CASSLGGQSLSYEQYF.

The gene calls are TRBV30 and TRBJ2-2; D is ambiguous. V was clipped by 2 bases and J by 4 bases, with 8 bases between them. The germline gives CDR1 GTSNPN, CDR2 SVGIG (reference sequence). The CDR3 has 13 amino acids. CDR3 bases: TGTGCCTGGAGTCTTATACTCACCGGGGAGCTGTTTTTT. This sequence encodes CAWSLILTGELFF.

V is TRBV27 and J is TRBJ1-2; no clear D. Germline V gives CDR1 MNHEY, CDR2 SMNVEV (reference sequence). The CDR3 loop spans 14 amino acids. Between the trimmed V and J ends, which lost 2 bases and 4 bases, there was a span of 11 bases. The CDR3 reads CASSLGGFPYGYTF. The DNA of the CDR3 is TGTGCCAGCAGTTTAGGCGGTTTTCCCTATGGCTACACCTTC.

The rearrangement links TRBV2 to TRBJ2-1; the match to TRBD1 covers 10 bases. Looked up from germline, CDR1 is SNHLY and CDR2 is FYNNEI. V gave up 5 bases and J gave up 5 bases; unmatched junction bases: 12. This CDR3 region has 17 residues. For the CDR3, the DNA is TGTGCCAGCAGTCCATCGACAGGGGGCGTTGCTGACAATGAGCAGTTCTTC. Translation: CASSPSTGGVADNEQFF.

The chain recombines TRBV28 with TRBJ2-1; D remains unclear. Germline V gene lookup returns CDR1 MDHEN and CDR2 SYDVKM. The CDR3 totals 12 residues. Trimming cost V 11 bases and J 6 bases, with 14 bases left between them. This chain's CDR3 is CACTVPPNEQFF. DNA of the CDR3: TGTGCCTGTACGGTGCCCCCCAATGAGCAGTTCTTC.

V is TRBV28 and J is TRBJ2-1; the D gene is possibly TRBD1 (6 bases). In germline, CDR1 is MDHEN, CDR2 SYDVKM. The CDR3 contains 13 residues. The V gene lost 6 bases and the J gene lost 0 bases, with 6 bases spanning the gap. As DNA, the CDR3 is TGTGCCAGCAGACAGGGCTCCTACAATGAGCAGTTCTTC. This codes for CASRQGSYNEQFF. The variable domain in full, completed from reference TRBV28 and TRBJ2-1, reads DVKVTQSSRYLVKRTGEKVFLECVQDMDHENMFWYRQDPGLGLRLIYFSYDVKMKEKGDIPEGYSVSREKKERFSLILESASTNQTSMYLCASRQGSYNEQFFGPGTRLTVL.

The genes are TRBV20-1 and TRBJ1-2, with TRBD1 as a possible D gene (5 bases). The CDR3 has 11 residues. Germline CDR1 and CDR2: DFQATT and SNEGSKA (reference sequence). Here the CDR3 reads CSPGGESGYTF. The CDR3 region has the DNA TGCAGCCCTGGGGGGGAGAGTGGCTACACCTTC.

V gene TRBV2 combines with J gene TRBJ1-1; TRBD1 matches 12 bases. Germline CDR1 is SNHLY and CDR2 is FYNNEI. Germline trimming cut 2 bases from V and 4 bases from J; bases unmatched to any gene: 8. This CDR3 is 17 amino acids long. Here the CDR3 reads CASSEWDRGHLSTEAFF. DNA of the CDR3: TGTGCCAGCAGTGAATGGGACAGGGGGCATTTGAGCACTGAAGCTTTCTTT.